The rows below give T cell receptor beta chains drawn from one sample of a study of PD-1 blockade in classical Hodgkin lymphoma. Some clones are missing from TCRdb's copy, which holds only in-frame ones; the method was immunoSEQ multiplex PCR. Here the sample spans around 29,000 clones, roughly 80% being singletons. The sequences come from CD4+ T cells from blood, collected before the fourth cycle of nivolumab. The receptors derive from a human donor with classical Hodgkin lymphoma. Each CDR3 is given with its conserved first and last residue. Fields, in order: V gene, clone size, CDR3 protein. For some rows the clone size is stated as once, few or many, or as a class when expanded; others skip it.

TRBV5-8	once	CASSFRLGTSGYQETQYF
TRBV5-1	-	CASSLGQGRETQYF
TRBV5-1	-	CASSPGTYGYTF
TRBV2	-	CASSVGQPHQPQHF
TRBV7-8	-	CASSLAYGGGTEAFF
TRBV6-5	-	CASSPRQSPNEKLFF
TRBV9	-	CASSPGGVAGVNIQYF
TRBV5-1	-	CASSLVGGSGNEKLFF
TRBV6-5	-	CATLTGRLMNTEAFF
TRBV18	-	CASSPGGRSYEQYF
TRBV28	once	CASSSPPLYGYTF
TRBV28	-	CASRTGPGYGYTF
TRBV6-5	-	CASSYEGYEQYF
TRBV9	-	CASSVVGLGDTQYF
TRBV5-1	-	CASSSDPGRGTEAFF
TRBV5-1	-	CASSLLGATGELFF
TRBV7-9	few	CASSYSGGTEAFF
TRBV5-1	few	CASSLGAFLYGYTF
TRBV10-3	few	CAIKGGGDDPQHF
TRBV5-6	-	CASSPRTDTQYF
TRBV14	once	CASSPGLNSPLHF
TRBV4-1	-	CASRGEGHNSPLHF
TRBV5-1	-	CASSSDGPGTGELFF
TRBV7-9	-	CASSSGQGLGYTF
TRBV4-1	-	CASSAQLGGEETQYF
TRBV7-6	-	CASSMTGTGPRIGETQYF
TRBV5-1	-	CASSLIQRGSNEQFF
TRBV6-1	-	CASSEAGAKGEAFF
TRBV11-1	-	CASSYEGARGYTF
TRBV6-6	-	CASASTGQIYEQYF
TRBV2	few	CASRRPDGESPLHF
TRBV19	-	CASTRDPRPGEKLFF
TRBV28	-	CASSVAGTDYGYTF
TRBV5-1	-	CASSLATDSPLHF
TRBV10-1	few	CASREDRQPQHF
TRBV19	few	CASSIPGSNEKLFF
TRBV7-2	-	CASREKAGLNYEQYF
TRBV7-9	-	CASSSRQGSSGNTIYF
TRBV7-9	once	CASSPNRDKIAKNIQYF
TRBV27	few	CASSLGGYQPQHF
TRBV5-1	-	CASSLLGLQETQYF
TRBV2	-	CASRTERIPDTQYF
TRBV5-1	-	CASSSTGSGGSANEQFF
TRBV7-9	-	CASSLKMGGRADTQYF
TRBV27	-	CASSLGQGAPYEQYF
TRBV5-1	-	CASAARADTGELFF
TRBV6-5	-	CASSFPGPNEKLFF
TRBV5-1	-	CASSLIGIYGANVLTF
TRBV2	-	CASTSVGGGNQPQHF
TRBV6-5	-	CASRLQGAATGELFF
TRBV5-1	-	CASSMTGELNQPQHF
TRBV7-9	-	CASSLEGGGDTF
TRBV6-1	-	CASPPGLAVNEQFF